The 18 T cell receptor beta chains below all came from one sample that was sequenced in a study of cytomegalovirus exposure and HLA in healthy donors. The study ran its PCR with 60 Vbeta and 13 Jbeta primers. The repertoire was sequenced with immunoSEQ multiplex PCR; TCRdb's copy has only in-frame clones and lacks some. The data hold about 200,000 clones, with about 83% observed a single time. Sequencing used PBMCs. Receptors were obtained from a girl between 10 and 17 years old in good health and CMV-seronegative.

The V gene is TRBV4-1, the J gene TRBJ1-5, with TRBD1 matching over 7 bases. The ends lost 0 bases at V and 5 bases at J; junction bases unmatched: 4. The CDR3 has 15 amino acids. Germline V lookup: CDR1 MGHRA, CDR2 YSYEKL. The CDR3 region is CASSQDRGYDQPQHF. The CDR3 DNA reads TGCGCCAGCAGCCAAGACAGGGGGTACGATCAGCCCCAGCATTTT.

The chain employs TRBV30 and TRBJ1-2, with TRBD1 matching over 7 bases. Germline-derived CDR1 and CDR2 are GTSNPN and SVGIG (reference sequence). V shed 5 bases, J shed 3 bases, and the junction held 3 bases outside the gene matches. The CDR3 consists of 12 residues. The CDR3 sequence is CAWDGQDYGYTF. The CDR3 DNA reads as TGTGCCTGGGACGGACAGGACTATGGCTACACCTTC.

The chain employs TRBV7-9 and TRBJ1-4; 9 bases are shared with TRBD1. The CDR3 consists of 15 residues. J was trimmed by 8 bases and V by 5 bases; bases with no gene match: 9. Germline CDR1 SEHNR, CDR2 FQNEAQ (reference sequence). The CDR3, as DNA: TGTGCCAGCAGCCCTCCCGGGACAGGGACCGAAAAACTGTTTTTT. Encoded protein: CASSPPGTGTEKLFF.

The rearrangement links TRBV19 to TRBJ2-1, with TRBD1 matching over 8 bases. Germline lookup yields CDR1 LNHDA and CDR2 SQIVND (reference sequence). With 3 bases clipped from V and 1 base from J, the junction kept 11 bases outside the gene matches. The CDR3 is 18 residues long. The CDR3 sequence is CASSIALTGVGSYNEQFF. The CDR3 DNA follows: TGTGCCAGTAGTATTGCCCTGACAGGGGTCGGGTCCTACAATGAGCAGTTCTTC.

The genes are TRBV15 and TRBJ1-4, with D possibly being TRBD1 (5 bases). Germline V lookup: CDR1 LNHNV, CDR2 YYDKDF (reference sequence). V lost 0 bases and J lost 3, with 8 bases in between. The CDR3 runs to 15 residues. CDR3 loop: CATSRDLQANEKLFF. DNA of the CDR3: TGTGCCACCAGCAGAGATCTACAGGCTAATGAAAAACTGTTTTTT.

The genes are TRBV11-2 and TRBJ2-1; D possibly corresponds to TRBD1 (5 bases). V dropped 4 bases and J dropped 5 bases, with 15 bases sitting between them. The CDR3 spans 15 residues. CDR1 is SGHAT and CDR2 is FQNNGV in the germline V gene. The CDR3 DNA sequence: TGTGCCAGCAGCTACGACTCTGGGGCTAACAATGAGCAGTTCTTC. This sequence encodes CASSYDSGANNEQFF.

CDR3 protein: CASSVELAGVEQYF. The CDR3 DNA reads as TGTGCCAGCAGCGTGGAGCTAGCGGGGGTAGAGCAGTACTTC. The chain combines TRBV9 with TRBJ2-7; 10 positions match TRBD2. Germline CDR1 reads SGDLS; CDR2 reads YYNGEE. J was trimmed by 7 bases and V by 2 bases; bases with no gene match: 6. The CDR3 sequence is 14 residues long.

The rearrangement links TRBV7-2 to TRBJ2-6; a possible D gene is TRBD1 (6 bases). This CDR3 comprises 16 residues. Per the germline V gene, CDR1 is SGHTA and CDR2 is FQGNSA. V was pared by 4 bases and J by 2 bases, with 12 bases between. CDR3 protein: CASSWGRGAGANVLTF. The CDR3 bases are TGTGCCAGCAGCTGGGGGCGAGGGGCTGGGGCCAACGTCCTGACTTTC.

The CDR3 DNA is TGTGCCAGCAGCCTACTGGGGGCGTGGGTAGAGCAGTACTTC. This gives the protein CASSLLGAWVEQYF. The chain couples TRBV7-9 to TRBJ2-7; D may be TRBD1 (6 bases). Trimming took off 5 bases at V and 7 bases at J, with 18 bases between the two ends. The CDR3 consists of 14 residues. CDR1 and CDR2 (germline): SEHNR, FQNEAQ (reference sequence).

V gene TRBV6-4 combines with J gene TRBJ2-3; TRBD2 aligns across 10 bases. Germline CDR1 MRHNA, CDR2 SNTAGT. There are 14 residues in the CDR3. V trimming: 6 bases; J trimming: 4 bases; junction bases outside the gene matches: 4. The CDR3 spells CASSLAGESDTQYF. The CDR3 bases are TGTGCCAGCAGCCTAGCGGGGGAGTCAGATACGCAGTATTTT.

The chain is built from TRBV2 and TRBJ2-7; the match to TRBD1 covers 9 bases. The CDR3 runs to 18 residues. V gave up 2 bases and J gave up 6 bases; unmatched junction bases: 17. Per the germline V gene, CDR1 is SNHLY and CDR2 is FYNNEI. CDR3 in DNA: TGTGCCAGCAGTGAACCCTCGGACTTTGGGACAGGGATGAGCGAGCAGTACTTC. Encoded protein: CASSEPSDFGTGMSEQYF.

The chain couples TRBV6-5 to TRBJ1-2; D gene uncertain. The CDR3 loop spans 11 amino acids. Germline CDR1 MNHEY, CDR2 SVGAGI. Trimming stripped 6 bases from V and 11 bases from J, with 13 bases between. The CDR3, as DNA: TGTGCCAGCAGATCCTGGGCCCAGTACACCTTC. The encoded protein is CASRSWAQYTF.

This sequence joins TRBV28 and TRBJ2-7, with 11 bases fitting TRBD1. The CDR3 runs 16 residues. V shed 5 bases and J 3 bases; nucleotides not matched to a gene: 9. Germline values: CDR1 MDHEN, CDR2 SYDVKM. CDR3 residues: CASSTQWTGGDYEQYF. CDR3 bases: TGTGCCAGCAGTACCCAATGGACAGGGGGCGACTACGAGCAGTACTTC.

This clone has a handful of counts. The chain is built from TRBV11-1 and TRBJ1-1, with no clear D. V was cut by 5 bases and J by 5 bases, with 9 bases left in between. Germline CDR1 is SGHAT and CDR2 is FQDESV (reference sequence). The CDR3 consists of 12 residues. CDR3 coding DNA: TGTGCCAGCAGCCTCGCGAGTACTGAAGCTTTCTTT. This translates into CASSLASTEAFF.

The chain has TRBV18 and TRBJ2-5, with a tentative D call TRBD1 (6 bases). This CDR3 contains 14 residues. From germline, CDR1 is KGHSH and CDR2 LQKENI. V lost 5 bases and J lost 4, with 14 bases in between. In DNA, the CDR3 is TGTGCCAGCTCATCACGGGCAGGGGCAGAGACCCAGTACTTC. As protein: CASSSRAGAETQYF.

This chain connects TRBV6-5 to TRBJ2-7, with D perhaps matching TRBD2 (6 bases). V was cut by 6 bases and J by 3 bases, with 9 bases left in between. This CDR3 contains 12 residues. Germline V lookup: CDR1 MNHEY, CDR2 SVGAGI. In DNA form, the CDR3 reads TGTGCCAGCAGAGCCGGGGGCTACGAGCAGTACTTC. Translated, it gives CASRAGGYEQYF.

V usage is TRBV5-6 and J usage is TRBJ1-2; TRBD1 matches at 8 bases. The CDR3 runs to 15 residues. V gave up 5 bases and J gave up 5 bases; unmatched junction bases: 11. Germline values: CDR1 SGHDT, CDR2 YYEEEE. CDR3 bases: TGTGCCAGCAGTTCCCCGGACAGGGAAACTTATGGCTACACCTTC. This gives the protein CASSSPDRETYGYTF.

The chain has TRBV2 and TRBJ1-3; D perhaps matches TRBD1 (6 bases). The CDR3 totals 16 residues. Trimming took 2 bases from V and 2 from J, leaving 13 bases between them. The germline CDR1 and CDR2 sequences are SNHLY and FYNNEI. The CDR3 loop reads CASSELGQYTGNTIYF. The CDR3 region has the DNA TGTGCCAGCAGTGAACTAGGACAGTACACTGGAAACACCATATATTTT.